The 17 T cell receptor beta chains given below trace back to one sample, sequenced in a study of CD8 T cells in Susac syndrome. cDNA came from about 0.5 to 1 ug RNA primed by random hexamers. One entry per CDR3 protein, called by TCRdb with MiXCR from the immunoSEQ multiplex PCR reads. Of 100,000 to 150,000 distinct CDR3 sequences detected, around 96% appear once; the ten largest clones hold 0.09% to 0.15%. Sample: CD4+ T cells from PBMCs. The receptors stem from a human donor in good health.

The J gene is TRBJ2-3, the V gene TRBV2, with 12 bases matching TRBD2. The CDR3 is 15 amino acids. V was clipped by 5 bases and J by 3 bases; unmatched bases: 3. Germline loops: CDR1 SNHLY, CDR2 FYNNEI. The DNA for the CDR3 is TGTGCCAGCAGTTATACTAGCGGGAGGACAGATACGCAGTATTTT. Residues: CASSYTSGRTDTQYF.

The rearrangement uses TRBV25-1 and TRBJ2-1; no reliable D call. V lost 2 bases and J lost 9, with 14 bases in between. This CDR3 is 14 amino acids long. Germline CDR1 is MGHDK and CDR2 is SYGVNS. CDR3 sequence (DNA): TGTGCCAGCAGTGAACCCAAGGCCTCAATTGAGCAGTTCTTC. This sequence encodes CASSEPKASIEQFF.

V gene TRBV7-9 combines with J gene TRBJ2-2; TRBD1 is a possible D gene (5 bases). The length of the CDR3 is 16 residues. Trimming shortened V by 5 bases and J by 7 bases, and 20 bases separated the two germline ends. The germline V gene encodes CDR1 SEHNR and CDR2 FQNEAQ (reference sequence). CDR3 protein: CASSLQPGRDDGELFF. Here the CDR3 DNA reads TGTGCCAGCAGCCTCCAGCCGGGCAGGGATGACGGGGAGCTGTTTTTT. Drawing the rest from reference TRBV7-9 and TRBJ2-2, the complete variable domain is DTGVSQNPRHKITKRGQNVTFRCDPISEHNRLYWYRQTLGQGPEFLTYFQNEAQLEKSRLLSDRFSAERPKGSFSTLEIQRTEQGDSAMYLCASSLQPGRDDGELFFGEGSRLTVL.

This chain joins TRBV18 and TRBJ2-7; D not resolved. V was clipped by 2 bases and J by 2 bases, with 7 bases between them. Germline-derived CDR1 and CDR2 are KGHSH and LQKENI. This CDR3 has 13 amino acids. The CDR3 DNA follows: TGTGCCAGCTCACCAGTCAGAACCTACGAGCAGTACTTC. Its translation is CASSPVRTYEQYF. Together with reference TRBV18 and TRBJ2-7, the CDR3 gives the full variable domain: NAGVMQNPRHLVRRRGQEARLRCSPMKGHSHVYWYRQLPEEGLKFMVYLQKENIIDESGMPKERFSAEFPKEGPSILRIQQVVRGDSAAYFCASSPVRTYEQYFGPGTRLTVT.

This clonotype was counted a single time. The chain joins TRBV20-1 to TRBJ2-7; 10 bases are a match to TRBD2. CDR1 and CDR2 (germline): DFQATT, SNEGSKA (reference sequence). The CDR3 runs to 14 residues. V was pared by 5 bases and J by 3 bases, with 7 bases of the junction left unmatched. In DNA form, the CDR3 reads TGCAGTGCTGGGGCTAGCGGGAGTGACTACGAGCAGTACTTC. Amino acids: CSAGASGSDYEQYF.

The chain joins TRBV12-3 or TRBV12-4 to TRBJ2-3; TRBD1 matches at 11 bases. The J segment lost 3 bases and the V segment lost 7 bases, leaving 6 bases of the junction unmatched. The CDR3 runs 15 residues. CDR3 protein: CASTPRDRGTDTQYF. CDR3 in DNA: TGTGCCAGCACCCCCCGGGACAGGGGGACAGATACGCAGTATTTT.

The rearrangement joins TRBV7-9 to TRBJ2-3, with D unclear. This CDR3 region has 14 residues. The V end lost 2 bases, the J end lost 4 bases, and 10 bases lay between the germline ends. Germline V gives CDR1 SEHNR, CDR2 FQNEAQ (reference sequence). The DNA of the CDR3 is TGTGCCAGCAGCTTACACTCACCCCCAGATACGCAGTATTTT. It yields the protein CASSLHSPPDTQYF.

The rearrangement joins TRBV7-2 to TRBJ2-7; D remains ambiguous. Looked up from germline, CDR1 is SGHTA and CDR2 is FQGNSA. The CDR3 has 14 amino acids. V was pared by 1 base and J by 12 bases, with 19 bases between. CDR3 in DNA: TGTGCCAGCAGCTTAGGGAACACCAACGAGAGAATGTACTTC. Translated, it gives CASSLGNTNERMYF.

The V and J genes are TRBV24-1 and TRBJ2-1; 8 bases align to TRBD2. CDR1 is KGHDR and CDR2 is SFDVKD in the germline V gene. This CDR3 has 17 amino acids. The trim removed 5 bases at V and 0 bases at J, leaving 8 bases unmatched. CDR3 nucleotides: TGTGCCACCAGTGGGGGAGCGGGAGTCGGCTCCTACAATGAGCAGTTCTTC. It yields the protein CATSGGAGVGSYNEQFF.

The rearrangement links TRBV27 to TRBJ2-2; perhaps TRBD2 as D (6 bases). Per germline, CDR1 MNHEY and CDR2 SMNVEV (reference sequence). V dropped 10 bases and J dropped 4 bases, with 16 bases sitting between them. The CDR3 loop spans 14 amino acids. CDR3 coding DNA: TGTGCCACCAGACTGGGGGGAGTCACCGGGGAGCTGTTTTTT. This encodes CATRLGGVTGELFF.

This chain links TRBV4-1 with TRBJ1-3, with unresolved D. The CDR3 length is 17 residues. Per the germline V gene, CDR1 is MGHRA and CDR2 is YSYEKL. Trimming stripped 0 bases from V and 0 bases from J, with 12 bases between. The CDR3 region is CASSQDRTGFSGNTIYF. CDR3 DNA: TGCGCCAGCAGCCAAGATCGGACCGGGTTCTCTGGAAACACCATATATTTT.

V and J are TRBV5-1 and TRBJ2-3; possibly TRBD1 for D (5 bases). The germline gives CDR1 SGHRS, CDR2 YFSETQ. V was clipped by 4 bases and J by 3 bases, with 18 bases between them. The CDR3 has 16 residues. This CDR3 is CASSLSRGSLTDTQYF. The CDR3 bases are TGCGCCAGCAGCCTCTCAAGGGGCAGTTTGACAGATACGCAGTATTTT.

This chain joins TRBV7-2 and TRBJ2-5; D is uncertain. The CDR3 contains 14 residues. Germline-derived CDR1 and CDR2 are SGHTA and FQGNSA. V lost 2 bases to trimming and J lost 1 base, with 8 bases between them. The CDR3 sequence: CASSLRSSQETQYF. The DNA of the CDR3 is TGTGCCAGCAGCTTACGGTCCAGCCAAGAGACCCAGTACTTC.

The J gene is TRBJ2-7, the V gene TRBV28; TRBD2 matches 7 bases. CDR1 and CDR2 from the germline V gene are MDHEN and SYDVKM. The CDR3 length is 16 residues. V lost 4 bases to trimming and J lost 5 bases; unmatched junction nucleotides: 14. This chain's CDR3 is CASSYLVGGSFNEQYF. Here the CDR3 DNA reads TGTGCCAGCAGTTACCTTGTAGGCGGGAGTTTCAACGAGCAGTACTTC.

The chain is built from TRBV6-5 and TRBJ2-7; D is unresolved. CDR1 is MNHEY, CDR2 SVGAGI, per germline. V lost 6 bases and J 5 bases, leaving 8 bases between the germline ends. The CDR3 spans 11 residues. The CDR3 loop is CASRSLDEQYF. The CDR3 region has the DNA TGTGCCAGCAGGAGCTTAGACGAGCAGTACTTC.

The chain recombines TRBV28 with TRBJ2-5; a weak D match, TRBD2 (5 bases). Between the trimmed V and J ends, which lost 6 bases and 1 base, there was a span of 12 bases. The CDR3 runs to 14 residues. Germline V gene data show CDR1 as MDHEN and CDR2 as SYDVKM. CDR3 DNA sequence: TGTGCCAGCAGAGTGGGTGGAGGCCAAGAGACCCAGTACTTC. It specifies CASRVGGGQETQYF.

The chain combines TRBV24-1 with TRBJ2-2; possible D gene TRBD1, 5 bases. The CDR3 extends over 17 amino acids. V was trimmed by 0 bases and J by 5 bases, leaving 15 bases between them. Germline V CDR1 and CDR2: KGHDR, SFDVKD. CDR3 amino acids: CATSDLWPPGWTGELFF. In DNA form, the CDR3 reads TGTGCCACCAGTGATTTGTGGCCTCCAGGGTGGACCGGGGAGCTGTTTTTT.